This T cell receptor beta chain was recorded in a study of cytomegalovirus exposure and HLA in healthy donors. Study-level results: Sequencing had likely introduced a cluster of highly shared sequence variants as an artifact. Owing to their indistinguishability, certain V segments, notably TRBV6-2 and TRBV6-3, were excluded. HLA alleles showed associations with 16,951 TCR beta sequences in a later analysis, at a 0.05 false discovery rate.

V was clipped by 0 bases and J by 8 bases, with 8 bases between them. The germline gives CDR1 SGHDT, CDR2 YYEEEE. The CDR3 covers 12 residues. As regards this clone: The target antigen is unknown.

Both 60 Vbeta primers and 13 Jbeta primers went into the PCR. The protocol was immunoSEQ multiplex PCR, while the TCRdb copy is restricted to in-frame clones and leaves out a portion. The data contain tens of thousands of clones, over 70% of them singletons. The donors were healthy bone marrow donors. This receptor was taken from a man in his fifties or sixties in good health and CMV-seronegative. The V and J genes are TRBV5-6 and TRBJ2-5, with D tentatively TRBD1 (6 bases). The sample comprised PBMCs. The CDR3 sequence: CASSLGQATQYF. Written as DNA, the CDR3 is TGTGCCAGCAGCTTGGGACAGGCCACCCAGTACTTC.